Listed below are T cell receptor beta chains from one sample, sequenced in a study of T cell changes during pregnancy in multiple sclerosis. Measured with immunoSEQ multiplex PCR; TCRdb has only the in-frame clones, and not every one. Altogether 25,000 to 35,000 clones are present, about 89% being singletons, with the ten largest covering approximately 7.2%. The sequences come from CD8+ T cells from peripheral blood mononuclear cells, collected in the second trimester of pregnancy. The origin of the receptors is a female donor with multiple sclerosis, enrolled in a pregnancy study. Each CDR3 is given with its conserved first and last residue. A D gene is named only where the DNA matches it firmly. The size of a clone is reported for some rows only, either as once, few or many, or as a class for expanded clones.

clone_size: .
cdr3_length: 15
j_call: TRBJ2-1
v_call: TRBV7-9
d_call: .
cdr3_aa: CASSNGTGGYNEQFF
cdr3_nt: TGTGCCAGCAGCAACGGGACTGGCGGTTACAATGAGCAGTTCTTC

clone_size: .
cdr3_length: 16
j_call: TRBJ1-6
v_call: TRBV6-5
d_call: .
cdr3_aa: CASSYSQHDVNSPLHF
cdr3_nt: TGTGCCAGCAGTTACTCGCAACACGATGTCAATTCACCCCTCCACTTT

clone_size: .
cdr3_length: 15
j_call: TRBJ2-1
v_call: TRBV5-1
d_call: TRBD2
cdr3_aa: CASSLGLAVYNEQFF
cdr3_nt: TGCGCCAGCAGCCTGGGACTAGCGGTATACAATGAGCAGTTCTTC

clone_size: .
cdr3_length: 16
j_call: TRBJ2-3
v_call: TRBV9
d_call: .
cdr3_aa: CASSVEDSWGTDTQYF
cdr3_nt: TGTGCCAGCAGCGTAGAGGACAGCTGGGGCACAGATACGCAGTATTTT

clone_size: .
cdr3_length: 19
j_call: TRBJ1-5
v_call: TRBV10-3
d_call: TRBD1
cdr3_aa: CAISAKMIEGAYSNQPQHF
cdr3_nt: TGTGCCATCAGCGCTAAAATGATCGAGGGGGCCTATAGCAATCAGCCCCAGCATTTT

clone_size: .
cdr3_length: 18
j_call: TRBJ2-5
v_call: TRBV10-3
d_call: TRBD2
cdr3_aa: CAISELAGGEWGQETQYF
cdr3_nt: TGTGCCATCAGTGAACTAGCGGGAGGAGAGTGGGGCCAAGAGACCCAGTACTTC

clone_size: once
cdr3_length: 12
j_call: TRBJ2-7
v_call: TRBV2
d_call: TRBD2
cdr3_aa: CASLGRTYEQYF
cdr3_nt: TGTGCCAGCCTCGGGAGGACCTACGAGCAGTACTTC

clone_size: few
cdr3_length: 15
j_call: TRBJ2-7
v_call: TRBV27
d_call: .
cdr3_aa: CASSTPTGPSYEQYF
cdr3_nt: TGTGCCAGCAGTACCCCGACAGGCCCTAGCTACGAGCAGTACTTC

clone_size: .
cdr3_length: 16
j_call: TRBJ2-7
v_call: TRBV27
d_call: TRBD2
cdr3_aa: CASSLMTGLAGDEQYF
cdr3_nt: TGTGCCAGCAGTTTAATGACGGGGCTAGCGGGGGACGAGCAGTACTTC

clone_size: .
cdr3_length: 15
j_call: TRBJ2-7
v_call: TRBV29-1
d_call: TRBD1
cdr3_aa: CSVEDPAQGPYEQYF
cdr3_nt: TGCAGCGTTGAAGATCCGGCACAGGGGCCCTACGAGCAGTACTTC

clone_size: .
cdr3_length: 12
j_call: TRBJ1-2
v_call: TRBV6-5
d_call: TRBD1
cdr3_aa: CASSRTGNGYTF
cdr3_nt: TGTGCCAGCAGTAGGACAGGGAATGGCTACACCTTC

clone_size: .
cdr3_length: 17
j_call: TRBJ2-1
v_call: TRBV7-8
d_call: TRBD2
cdr3_aa: CASSFGLAGSSYNEQFF
cdr3_nt: TGTGCCAGCAGCTTTGGACTAGCGGGTAGTTCCTACAATGAGCAGTTCTTC

clone_size: .
cdr3_length: 15
j_call: TRBJ2-7
v_call: TRBV2
d_call: TRBD2
cdr3_aa: CASSEGLAGSHEQYF
cdr3_nt: TGTGCCAGCAGTGAAGGACTAGCGGGGAGCCACGAGCAGTACTTC

clone_size: .
cdr3_length: 16
j_call: TRBJ2-4
v_call: TRBV19
d_call: .
cdr3_aa: CASSIVFQGFIGIQYF
cdr3_nt: TGTGCCAGTAGTATTGTCTTCCAGGGATTCATCGGCATTCAGTACTTC

clone_size: .
cdr3_length: 13
j_call: TRBJ2-1
v_call: TRBV7-9
d_call: .
cdr3_aa: CASSSSSSNEQFF
cdr3_nt: TGTGCCAGCAGCTCGTCTAGCTCCAATGAGCAGTTCTTC

clone_size: .
cdr3_length: 16
j_call: TRBJ1-3
v_call: TRBV7-6
d_call: TRBD1
cdr3_aa: CASSPGQGASGDTIYF
cdr3_nt: TGTGCCAGCAGCCCGGGACAGGGGGCTAGCGGGGACACCATATATTTT

clone_size: .
cdr3_length: 15
j_call: TRBJ2-2
v_call: TRBV27
d_call: .
cdr3_aa: CASSRLLNGPGELFF
cdr3_nt: TGTGCCAGCAGTCGATTGCTCAATGGGCCCGGGGAGCTGTTTTTT

clone_size: few
cdr3_length: 15
j_call: TRBJ2-2
v_call: TRBV4-2
d_call: TRBD2
cdr3_aa: CASSQGLAGAGELFF
cdr3_nt: TGTGCCAGCAGCCAAGGTTTAGCGGGGGCCGGGGAGCTGTTTTTT

clone_size: .
cdr3_length: 14
j_call: TRBJ2-5
v_call: TRBV2
d_call: TRBD2
cdr3_aa: CASSEGLAEETQYF
cdr3_nt: TGTGCCAGCAGCGAAGGACTAGCCGAAGAGACCCAGTACTTC

clone_size: .
cdr3_length: 17
j_call: TRBJ2-3
v_call: TRBV7-9
d_call: TRBD2
cdr3_aa: CASSHWTSGVSADTQYF
cdr3_nt: TGTGCCAGCAGTCATTGGACTAGCGGGGTCTCCGCCGATACGCAGTATTTT

clone_size: .
cdr3_length: 14
j_call: TRBJ1-1
v_call: TRBV15
d_call: .
cdr3_aa: CATSREAENTEAFF
cdr3_nt: TGTGCCACCAGCAGAGAGGCCGAGAACACTGAAGCTTTCTTT

clone_size: .
cdr3_length: 14
j_call: TRBJ2-7
v_call: TRBV5-1
d_call: TRBD1
cdr3_aa: CASSLKAGGYEQYF
cdr3_nt: TGCGCCAGCAGCTTGAAGGCAGGGGGCTACGAGCAGTACTTC

clone_size: .
cdr3_length: 14
j_call: TRBJ2-1
v_call: TRBV6-5
d_call: TRBD1
cdr3_aa: CASSTGQAKNEQFF
cdr3_nt: TGTGCCAGCAGTACCGGACAGGCTAAGAATGAGCAGTTCTTC

clone_size: .
cdr3_length: 16
j_call: TRBJ2-5
v_call: TRBV15
d_call: TRBD2
cdr3_aa: CATSTRTSGGEETQYF
cdr3_nt: TGTGCCACCAGCACTCGGACTAGCGGGGGGGAAGAGACCCAGTACTTC

clone_size: .
cdr3_length: 19
j_call: TRBJ2-7
v_call: TRBV4-3
d_call: .
cdr3_aa: CASSQDYPGGRRDSYEQYF
cdr3_nt: TGCGCCAGCAGCCAAGATTATCCCGGGGGGCGCCGAGATTCCTACGAGCAGTACTTC

clone_size: .
cdr3_length: 13
j_call: TRBJ2-1
v_call: TRBV7-3
d_call: .
cdr3_aa: CASSSTGSNEQFF
cdr3_nt: TGTGCCAGCAGCTCTACCGGTTCGAATGAGCAGTTCTTC

clone_size: .
cdr3_length: 14
j_call: TRBJ1-1
v_call: TRBV5-1
d_call: .
cdr3_aa: CASRDRQKNTEAFF
cdr3_nt: TGCGCCAGCAGGGATAGACAGAAGAACACTGAAGCTTTCTTT

clone_size: .
cdr3_length: 15
j_call: TRBJ1-1
v_call: TRBV28
d_call: .
cdr3_aa: CASSLSNTGNTEAFF
cdr3_nt: TGTGCCAGCAGTTTATCTAATACAGGAAACACTGAAGCTTTCTTT

clone_size: .
cdr3_length: 14
j_call: TRBJ2-5
v_call: TRBV12-5
d_call: TRBD2
cdr3_aa: CATERGLAGETQYF
cdr3_nt: TGTGCTACTGAGCGGGGACTAGCGGGGGAGACCCAGTACTTC

clone_size: .
cdr3_length: 14
j_call: TRBJ1-1
v_call: TRBV7-3
d_call: .
cdr3_aa: CASSLAGVNTEAFF
cdr3_nt: TGTGCCAGCAGCTTAGCAGGGGTGAACACTGAAGCTTTCTTT

clone_size: .
cdr3_length: 15
j_call: TRBJ2-2
v_call: TRBV19
d_call: .
cdr3_aa: CASRKATLNTGELFF
cdr3_nt: TGTGCCAGTAGAAAAGCTACCCTGAACACCGGGGAGCTGTTTTTT

clone_size: .
cdr3_length: 14
j_call: TRBJ2-7
v_call: TRBV6-6
d_call: TRBD1
cdr3_aa: CASSYPDRVYEQYF
cdr3_nt: TGTGCCAGCAGTTACCCCGACAGGGTCTACGAGCAGTACTTC

clone_size: .
cdr3_length: 14
j_call: TRBJ2-7
v_call: TRBV15
d_call: TRBD1
cdr3_aa: CATSAGTGDYEQYF
cdr3_nt: TGTGCCACCAGCGCCGGGACAGGGGACTACGAGCAGTACTTC

clone_size: .
cdr3_length: 20
j_call: TRBJ2-1
v_call: TRBV9
d_call: TRBD2
cdr3_aa: CASSGGTSGSGGTSYNEQFF
cdr3_nt: TGTGCCAGCAGCGGGGGGACTAGCGGGAGCGGGGGGACCTCCTACAATGAGCAGTTCTTC

clone_size: .
cdr3_length: 15
j_call: TRBJ1-1
v_call: TRBV4-3
d_call: .
cdr3_aa: CASSQDDTVNTEAFF
cdr3_nt: TGCGCCAGCAGCCAGGATGACACAGTGAACACTGAAGCTTTCTTT

clone_size: .
cdr3_length: 14
j_call: TRBJ1-2
v_call: TRBV7-9
d_call: TRBD1
cdr3_aa: CASSYPTGRDGYTF
cdr3_nt: TGTGCCAGCAGCTACCCGACAGGGCGGGATGGCTACACCTTC

clone_size: once
cdr3_length: 14
j_call: TRBJ2-3
v_call: TRBV5-6
d_call: .
cdr3_aa: CASSLAGGTDTQYF
cdr3_nt: TGTGCCAGCAGCTTGGCCGGAGGAACAGATACGCAGTATTTT

clone_size: .
cdr3_length: 14
j_call: TRBJ2-2
v_call: TRBV4-3
d_call: .
cdr3_aa: CASSAERYTGELFF
cdr3_nt: TGCGCCAGCAGCGCAGAGAGGTACACCGGGGAGCTGTTTTTT

clone_size: .
cdr3_length: 13
j_call: TRBJ2-1
v_call: TRBV21-1
d_call: .
cdr3_aa: CASSNGVDNEQFF
cdr3_nt: TGTGCCAGCAGCAACGGTGTAGACAATGAGCAGTTCTTC

clone_size: .
cdr3_length: 19
j_call: TRBJ2-6
v_call: TRBV4-1
d_call: TRBD2
cdr3_aa: CASSQDGSGVISGANVLTF
cdr3_nt: TGCGCCAGCAGCCAAGACGGTAGCGGGGTTATTTCTGGGGCCAACGTCCTGACTTTC

clone_size: .
cdr3_length: 13
j_call: TRBJ2-5
v_call: TRBV11-2
d_call: .
cdr3_aa: CASQLGAQETQYF
cdr3_nt: TGTGCCAGTCAATTGGGGGCTCAAGAGACCCAGTACTTC

clone_size: .
cdr3_length: 15
j_call: TRBJ2-5
v_call: TRBV6-1
d_call: TRBD1
cdr3_aa: CASSDDRGWEETQYF
cdr3_nt: TGTGCCAGCAGCGACGACAGGGGGTGGGAAGAGACCCAGTACTTC

clone_size: once
cdr3_length: 11
j_call: TRBJ2-1
v_call: TRBV5-5
d_call: .
cdr3_aa: CASRGTDAPFF
cdr3_nt: TGTGCCAGCAGGGGGACTGATGCCCCGTTCTTC

clone_size: .
cdr3_length: 14
j_call: TRBJ2-3
v_call: TRBV5-1
d_call: .
cdr3_aa: CASSLTGYPDTQYF
cdr3_nt: TGCGCCAGCAGCTTGACAGGGTACCCAGATACGCAGTATTTT

clone_size: .
cdr3_length: 15
j_call: TRBJ2-3
v_call: TRBV4-3
d_call: TRBD2
cdr3_aa: CASSQQRGGIDTQYF
cdr3_nt: TGCGCCAGCAGCCAACAGCGGGGGGGCATCGATACGCAGTATTTT